These 22 T cell receptor beta chains were all obtained from the same sample, sequenced in a study of blood T cell repertoires in COVID-19 (dated by TCRdb to 2019 to 2021). Library preparation was by the immunoSEQ multiplex PCR assay. The table was pulled from immuneACCESS by TCRdb, which kept in-frame rearrangements only. Such tables lose some clones; where checked, under half of the loss comes from unresolved V genes, and the rest has no known cause. The sample contains tens of thousands of clones, roughly 87% of them found a single time. Of the sample, approximately 6.4% is held by the ten largest clones. Sequenced input: peripheral blood. Receptors were obtained from a woman between 50 and 59 years old with acute or convalescent COVID-19.

V is TRBV24-1 and J is TRBJ2-3, with 7 bases matching TRBD1. The V segment lost 4 bases and the J segment 2 bases; nucleotides outside the gene matches: 5. CDR1 and CDR2 (germline): KGHDR, SFDVKD. This CDR3 has 15 amino acids. The CDR3 loop reads CATSDGTVSTDTQYF. DNA of the CDR3: TGTGCCACCAGTGACGGGACAGTTTCCACAGATACGCAGTATTTT.

The CDR3 region is CASSPGHTGELFF. CDR3 nucleotide sequence: TGTGCCAGCTCACCAGGCCACACCGGGGAGCTGTTTTTT. The genes are TRBV18 and TRBJ2-2, with D hard to call. This CDR3 spans 13 amino acids. The V gene's germline CDR1 is KGHSH and CDR2 LQKENI. The V end lost 2 bases, the J end lost 3 bases, and 4 bases lay between the germline ends. Full variable domain (remainder filled in from reference TRBV18 and TRBJ2-2): NAGVMQNPRHLVRRRGQEARLRCSPMKGHSHVYWYRQLPEEGLKFMVYLQKENIIDESGMPKERFSAEFPKEGPSILRIQQVVRGDSAAYFCASSPGHTGELFFGEGSRLTVL.

This clone appeared a few times. This chain's CDR3 is CASSIDRETDTQYF. The CDR3 region has the DNA TGCGCCAGCAGCATCGACAGGGAAACAGATACGCAGTATTTT. The rearrangement uses TRBV5-1 and TRBJ2-3; 7 positions agree with TRBD1. CDR1 SGHRS and CDR2 YFSETQ come from the germline V gene. V shed 4 bases, J shed 3 bases, and the junction held 5 bases outside the gene matches. The CDR3 extends over 14 amino acids.

V gene TRBV6-5 combines with J gene TRBJ2-7; 8 nucleotides align to TRBD1. Trimming took 0 bases from V and 1 from J; bases not matched to a gene: 5. This CDR3 is built from 16 residues. CDR1 and CDR2 (germline): MNHEY, SVGAGI. DNA for the CDR3: TGTGCCAGCAGTTACTCCTATCGGACAGGGTCCTACGAGCAGTACTTC. Protein: CASSYSYRTGSYEQYF.

This clone showed up just once. This sequence joins TRBV24-1 and TRBJ2-5; TRBD2 agrees at 7 bases. The J segment lost 2 bases and the V segment lost 0 bases, leaving 8 bases of the junction unmatched. Germline V gene lookup returns CDR1 KGHDR and CDR2 SFDVKD. The CDR3 covers 17 residues. The CDR3 loop is CATSDLGAGRDQETQYF. The DNA for the CDR3 is TGTGCCACCAGTGATTTGGGGGCAGGGAGGGATCAAGAGACCCAGTACTTC.

The chain uses TRBV13 and TRBJ1-2; tentative D call: TRBD1 (6 bases). The CDR3 totals 15 residues. V lost 1 base to trimming and J lost 6 bases, with 15 bases between them. In germline, CDR1 is PRHDT, CDR2 FYEKMQ (reference sequence). Here the CDR3 DNA reads TGTGCCAGCAGCTTAGCACTACAGGGCGGAGATGGCTACACCTTC. Residues: CASSLALQGGDGYTF.

The chain recombines TRBV24-1 with TRBJ2-1; 15 nucleotides agree with TRBD2. The CDR3 is 16 amino acids. The V segment lost 4 bases and the J segment 7 bases; nucleotides outside the gene matches: 4. Germline V lookup: CDR1 KGHDR, CDR2 SFDVKD. The CDR3 DNA sequence: TGTGCCACCAGTGACCCCGGGACTAGCGGGAGGAATGAGCAGTTCTTC. This gives the protein CATSDPGTSGRNEQFF.

The chain uses TRBV3-1 (or the pseudogene TRBV3-2) and TRBJ2-7; the D gene is possibly TRBD2 (6 bases). V was shortened by 2 bases and J by 5 bases, with 16 bases between the two germline ends. The V gene's germline CDR1 is LGHDT and CDR2 YNNKEL (reference sequence). The length of the CDR3 is 15 residues. The CDR3 protein is CASSQWEERPDEQYF. CDR3 bases: TGTGCCAGCAGCCAATGGGAGGAACGCCCTGACGAGCAGTACTTC.

CDR3 DNA sequence: TGTGCCAGCTCACGCACAGGGGGCGCTCGGGCGAACACTGAAGCTTTCTTT. It specifies CASSRTGGARANTEAFF. This chain uses TRBV18 with TRBJ1-1; TRBD1 aligns across 9 bases. The CDR3 contains 17 residues. Germline V lookup: CDR1 KGHSH, CDR2 LQKENI. J lost 1 base, V lost 4 bases, and 10 bases had no gene match.

This chain connects TRBV7-6 to TRBJ2-7; the D gene is possibly TRBD1 (6 bases). Deletions cut 3 bases from V and 6 bases from J, with 9 bases between. The CDR3 consists of 12 residues. The germline gives CDR1 SGHVS, CDR2 FNYEAQ. The CDR3 bases are TGTGCCAGCAGCTTGACAGGACCCGAGCAGTACTTC. This encodes CASSLTGPEQYF.

The chain uses TRBV28 and TRBJ1-2; 7 bases fit TRBD1. CDR1 is MDHEN, CDR2 SYDVKM, per germline. This CDR3 comprises 14 residues. The J segment lost 4 bases and the V segment lost 5 bases, leaving 7 bases of the junction unmatched. Here the CDR3 reads CASSRDRSFYGYTF. The CDR3 DNA is TGTGCCAGCAGTCGGGACAGATCCTTCTATGGCTACACCTTC.

The V gene is TRBV5-6, the J gene TRBJ1-1, with 8 positions matching TRBD1. The CDR3 consists of 16 residues. CDR1 is SGHDT, CDR2 YYEEEE, per germline. V trimming: 1 base; J trimming: 1 base; junction bases outside the gene matches: 6. This chain's CDR3 is CASSLWGQAKNTEAFF. The CDR3 DNA is TGTGCCAGCAGCTTGTGGGGACAGGCGAAGAACACTGAAGCTTTCTTT.

This rearrangement joins TRBV18 to TRBJ2-6; D uncertain. Germline V gene data show CDR1 as KGHSH and CDR2 as LQKENI. Trimming took 4 bases from V and 0 from J, leaving 16 bases between them. CDR3 length equals 18 residues. The CDR3 DNA follows: TGTGCCAGCTCACGGCAACAGACACATTCCTCTGGGGCCAACGTCCTGACTTTC. Protein product: CASSRQQTHSSGANVLTF.

The chain links TRBV28 to TRBJ1-4; 9 nucleotides match TRBD1. From germline, CDR1 is MDHEN and CDR2 SYDVKM. The CDR3 is 14 amino acids. After removal of 6 bases from V and 7 bases from J, the junction contained 6 bases not matched to a gene. CDR3 nucleotide sequence: TGTGCCAGCAGGTTACAGGGGGCAGGTGAAAAACTGTTTTTT. This gives the protein CASRLQGAGEKLFF.

The chain recombines TRBV13 with TRBJ2-1; 10 bases line up with TRBD1. CDR1 is PRHDT, CDR2 FYEKMQ, per germline (reference sequence). This CDR3 region has 19 residues. V was clipped by 5 bases and J by 3 bases; unmatched bases: 16. The DNA for the CDR3 is TGTGCCAGCAGCCACAAGGGGGGACAGGGGTATTCCTACTACAATGAGCAGTTCTTC. It is translated as CASSHKGGQGYSYYNEQFF.

The chain couples TRBV4-1 to TRBJ1-2; 9 positions agree with TRBD1. The J segment lost 2 bases and the V segment lost 0 bases, leaving 4 bases of the junction unmatched. CDR3 length: 16 amino acids. The germline gives CDR1 MGHRA, CDR2 YSYEKL. This CDR3 reads CASSQDLGQGNYGYTF. CDR3 nucleotides: TGCGCCAGCAGCCAAGATCTCGGACAGGGGAACTATGGCTACACCTTC.

CDR3 bases: TGTGCCAGCAGCTTTTTAATGAACACTGAAGCTTTCTTT. It codes for CASSFLMNTEAFF. The chain is built from TRBV11-2 and TRBJ1-1; D is undetermined. This CDR3 region has 13 residues. Germline V lookup: CDR1 SGHAT, CDR2 FQNNGV. V was trimmed by 3 bases and J by 0 bases, leaving 5 bases between them.

This clone has only one observation. The CDR3 DNA reads as TGTGCCAGCAGTGAACAGGGAACCTTGTACGAGCAGTACTTC. This sequence encodes CASSEQGTLYEQYF. The V and J genes are TRBV2 and TRBJ2-7, with D possibly being TRBD1 (5 bases). The CDR3 runs to 14 residues. V lost 2 bases to trimming and J lost 4 bases, with 12 bases between them. Germline V lookup: CDR1 SNHLY, CDR2 FYNNEI.

This clone was observed a few times. The V call is TRBV2, the J call TRBJ1-2; 7 bases line up with TRBD1. This CDR3 has 14 amino acids. CDR1 is SNHLY and CDR2 is FYNNEI in the germline V gene. J lost 5 bases, V lost 6 bases, and 9 bases had no gene match. CDR3 nucleotide sequence: TGTGCCAGCAGATACTCCGGGACAGCATATGGCTACACCTTC. Protein product: CASRYSGTAYGYTF.

This chain links TRBV6-2 or TRBV6-3 with TRBJ1-1; 11 nucleotides align to TRBD1. After removal of 5 bases from V and 5 bases from J, the junction contained 22 bases not matched to a gene. The CDR3 runs 20 residues. Germline V gene data show CDR1 as MNHEY and CDR2 as SVGEGT. CDR3 residues: CASSQHTRDRGSRTGTEAFF. In DNA, the CDR3 is TGTGCCAGCAGTCAACATACCCGGGACAGGGGGAGTCGAACAGGGACTGAAGCTTTCTTT.

The genes are TRBV27 and TRBJ1-2; D not resolved. This CDR3 region has 12 residues. Looked up from germline, CDR1 is MNHEY and CDR2 is SMNVEV (reference sequence). Trimming stripped 4 bases from V and 7 bases from J, with 10 bases between. The CDR3 DNA sequence: TGTGCCAGCAGTTCCAACAGTGGTGGCTACACCTTC. Its protein product is CASSSNSGGYTF.

The chain has TRBV6-6 and TRBJ2-7, with TRBD2 as a possible D gene (6 bases). Per the germline V gene, CDR1 is MNHNY and CDR2 is SVGAGI (reference sequence). The CDR3 runs to 15 residues. V was clipped by 9 bases and J by 4 bases, with 22 bases between them. CDR3 in DNA: TGTGCCAGTTTCGTAAGGAGCGGGTCCCCATACGAGCAGTACTTC. Its protein is CASFVRSGSPYEQYF.